This T cell receptor beta chain was captured by sequencing in a study of liver allograft versus peripheral blood T cells. Study-wide context: Transplanted livers held T cell receptor repertoires, and these were compared with repertoires in recipients' peripheral blood.

Judged by abundance, this clonotype is medium-sized. Trimming at V came to 4 bases and at J to 3 bases, leaving 2 bases not matched to a gene. Germline V gene data show CDR1 as MNHEY and CDR2 as SVGEGT. The CDR3 spans 13 residues. Using its own MiXCR run on the reads, TCRdb lists one record per CDR3 protein. In the table there are some 9,000 distinct CDR3 sequences, around 21% of which are singletons. This receptor was identified in a human patient who had a liver transplant. Some of the T cells may derive from the graft donor. The V gene is TRBV6-2 or TRBV6-3, the J gene TRBJ1-2; TRBD1 matches 7 bases. DNA for the CDR3: TGTGCCAGCAGTTTAGGACAGGACTATGGCTACACCTTC. Encoded protein: CASSLGQDYGYTF.